This T cell receptor beta chain came from a study of human T cells and chemical hapten exposure. Study findings and constraints: Counts of TCRs expanded at PT1 correlated positively with patch test score.

TCRdb independently ran MiXCR on the RACE reads; one entry per CDR3 protein. This sample has a few hundred thousand distinct CDR3 sequences, with 7.5% to 8% found just once. In its sample, this clonotype was seen many times. Its antigen is not known. The CDR3 contains 12 residues. V lost 5 bases and J 5 bases, leaving 9 bases between the germline ends. Germline CDR1 is LNHDA and CDR2 is SQIVND (reference sequence). The time point denotes: pre-sensitization, week 0. Documented treatment: therapeutic diphenylcyclopropenone sensitization with weekly scalp DPC. The chain is built from TRBV19 and TRBJ1-1, with D possibly matching TRBD1 (5 bases). The TCR comes from a man in his late teens or twenties with alopecia areata. Some clones in this sample may be carry-over from other donors' samples. The sample in question was whole blood, obtained in connection with sensitization to the hapten diphenylcyclopropenone (DPC). The CDR3 sequence: CASSQGFTEAFF. As DNA, the CDR3 is TGTGCCAGTAGTCAGGGTTTTACTGAAGCTTTCTTT. The entire variable domain, with the rest obtained from reference TRBV19 and TRBJ1-1, is as follows: DGGITQSPKYLFRKEGQNVTLSCEQNLNHDAMYWYRQDPGQGLRLIYYSQIVNDFQKGDIAEGYSVSREKKESFPLTVTSAQKNPTAFYLCASSQGFTEAFFGQGTRLTVV.